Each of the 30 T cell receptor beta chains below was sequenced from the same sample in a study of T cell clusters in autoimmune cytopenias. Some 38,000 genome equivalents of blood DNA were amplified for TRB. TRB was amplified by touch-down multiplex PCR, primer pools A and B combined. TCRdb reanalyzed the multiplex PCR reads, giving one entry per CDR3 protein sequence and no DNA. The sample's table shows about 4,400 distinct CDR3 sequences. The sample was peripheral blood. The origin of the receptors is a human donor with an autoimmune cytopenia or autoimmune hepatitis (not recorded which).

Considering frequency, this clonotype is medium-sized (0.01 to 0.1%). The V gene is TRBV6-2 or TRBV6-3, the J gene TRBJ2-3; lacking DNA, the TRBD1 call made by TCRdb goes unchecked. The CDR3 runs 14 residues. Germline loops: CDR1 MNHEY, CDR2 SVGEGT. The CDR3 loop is CASSYRGARDTQYF.

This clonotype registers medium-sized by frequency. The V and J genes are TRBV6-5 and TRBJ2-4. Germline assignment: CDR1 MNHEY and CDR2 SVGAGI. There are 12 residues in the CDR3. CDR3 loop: CASSGQRGIQYF.

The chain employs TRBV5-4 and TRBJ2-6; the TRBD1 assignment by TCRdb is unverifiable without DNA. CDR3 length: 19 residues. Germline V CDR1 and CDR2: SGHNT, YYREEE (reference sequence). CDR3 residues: CASSFEIQDRFSGANVLTF. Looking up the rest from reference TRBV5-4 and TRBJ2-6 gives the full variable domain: ETGVTQSPTHLIKTRGQQVTLRCSSQSGHNTVSWYQQALGQGPQFIFQYYREEENGRGNFPPRFSGLQFPNYSSELNVNALELDDSALYLCASSFEIQDRFSGANVLTFGAGSRLTVL.

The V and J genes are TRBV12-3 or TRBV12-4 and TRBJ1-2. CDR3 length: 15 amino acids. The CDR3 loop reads CATSRSFGGTDGYTF.

CDR3 region: CASSSSRTGLRNQPQHF. The chain has TRBV13 and TRBJ1-5; without DNA, the TCRdb call of TRBD1 cannot be checked. Germline V gene sequence: CDR1 PRHDT, CDR2 FYEKMQ (reference sequence). The CDR3 totals 17 residues.

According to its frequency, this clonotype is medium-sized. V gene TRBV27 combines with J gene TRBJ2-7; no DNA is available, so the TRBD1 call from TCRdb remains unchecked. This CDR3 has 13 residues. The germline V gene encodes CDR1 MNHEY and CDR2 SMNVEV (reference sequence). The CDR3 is CASSIGQGYEQYF.

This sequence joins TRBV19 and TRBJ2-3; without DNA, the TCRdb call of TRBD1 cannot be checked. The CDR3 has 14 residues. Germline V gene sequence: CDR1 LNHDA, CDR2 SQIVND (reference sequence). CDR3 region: CASSILDNTDTQYF.

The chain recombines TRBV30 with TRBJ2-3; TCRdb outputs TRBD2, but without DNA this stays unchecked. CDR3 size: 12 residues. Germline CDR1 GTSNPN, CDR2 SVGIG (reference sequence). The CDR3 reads CAWSVGTTVGYF.

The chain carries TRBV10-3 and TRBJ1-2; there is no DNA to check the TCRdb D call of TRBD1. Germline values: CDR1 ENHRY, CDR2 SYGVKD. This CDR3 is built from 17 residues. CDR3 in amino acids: CAISASFPGQSDYGYTF.

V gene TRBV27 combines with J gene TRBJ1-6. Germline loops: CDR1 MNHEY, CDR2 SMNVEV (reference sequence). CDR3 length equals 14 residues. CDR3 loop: CASSSDIQGSPLHF.

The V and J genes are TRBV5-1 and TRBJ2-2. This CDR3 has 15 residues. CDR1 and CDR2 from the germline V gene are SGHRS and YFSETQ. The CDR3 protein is CASSLAAVNTGELFF.

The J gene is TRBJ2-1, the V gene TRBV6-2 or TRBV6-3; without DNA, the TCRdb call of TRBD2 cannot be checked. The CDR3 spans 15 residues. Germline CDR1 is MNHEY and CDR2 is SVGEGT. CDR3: CASSYEAAAYNEQFF.

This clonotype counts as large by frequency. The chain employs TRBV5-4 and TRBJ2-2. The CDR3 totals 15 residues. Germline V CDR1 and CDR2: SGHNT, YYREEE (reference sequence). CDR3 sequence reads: CASSSIAANTGELFF.

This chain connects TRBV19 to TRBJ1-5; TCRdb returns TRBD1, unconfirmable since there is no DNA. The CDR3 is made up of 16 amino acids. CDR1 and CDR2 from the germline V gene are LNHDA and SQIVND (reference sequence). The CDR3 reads CASTDQGDYSNQPQHF.

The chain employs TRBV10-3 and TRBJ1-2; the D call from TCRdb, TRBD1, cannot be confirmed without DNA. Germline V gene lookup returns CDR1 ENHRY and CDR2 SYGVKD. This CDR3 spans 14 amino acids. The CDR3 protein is CAISRGTGNYGYTF.

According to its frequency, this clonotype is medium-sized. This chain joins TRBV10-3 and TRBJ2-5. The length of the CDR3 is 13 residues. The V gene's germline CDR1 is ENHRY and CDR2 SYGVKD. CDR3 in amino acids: CAISESDEETQYF.

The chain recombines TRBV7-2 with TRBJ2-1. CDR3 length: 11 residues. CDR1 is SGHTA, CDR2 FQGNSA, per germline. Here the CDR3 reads CASRGINEQFF.

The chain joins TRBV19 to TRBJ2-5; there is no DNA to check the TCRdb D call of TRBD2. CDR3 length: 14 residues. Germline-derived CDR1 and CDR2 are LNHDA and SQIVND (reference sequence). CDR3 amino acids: CASSRRGTQETQYF.

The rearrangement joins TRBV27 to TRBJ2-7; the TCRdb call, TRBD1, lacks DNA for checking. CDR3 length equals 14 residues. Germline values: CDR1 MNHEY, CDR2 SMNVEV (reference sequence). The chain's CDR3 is CASSLGTVTYEQYF.

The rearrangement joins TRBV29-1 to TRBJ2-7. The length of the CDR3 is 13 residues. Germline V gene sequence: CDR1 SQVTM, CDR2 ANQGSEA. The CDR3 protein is CSVDRNDGYEQYF.

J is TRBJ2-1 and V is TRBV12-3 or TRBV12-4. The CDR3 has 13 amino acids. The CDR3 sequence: CASRFDPYNEQFF.

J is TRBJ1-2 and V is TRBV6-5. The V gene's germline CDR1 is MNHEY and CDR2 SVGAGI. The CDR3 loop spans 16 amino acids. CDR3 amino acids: CASSYSILVGMGGYTF.

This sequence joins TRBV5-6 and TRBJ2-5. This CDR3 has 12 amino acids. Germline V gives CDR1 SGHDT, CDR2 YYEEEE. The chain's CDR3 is CASSPTAGTQYF.

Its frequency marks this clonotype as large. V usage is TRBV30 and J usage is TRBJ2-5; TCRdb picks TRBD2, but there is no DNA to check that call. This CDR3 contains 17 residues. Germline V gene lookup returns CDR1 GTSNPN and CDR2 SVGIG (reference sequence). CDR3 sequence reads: CAWMRKTGLAGGETQYF.

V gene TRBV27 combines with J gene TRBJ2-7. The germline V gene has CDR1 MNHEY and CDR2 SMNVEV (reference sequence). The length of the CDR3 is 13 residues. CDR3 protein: CASSLVGTYEQYF.

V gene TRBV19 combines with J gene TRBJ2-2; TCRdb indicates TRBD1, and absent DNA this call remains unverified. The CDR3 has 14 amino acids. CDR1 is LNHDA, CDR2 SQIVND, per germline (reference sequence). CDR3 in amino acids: CASTPFGGTGELFF.

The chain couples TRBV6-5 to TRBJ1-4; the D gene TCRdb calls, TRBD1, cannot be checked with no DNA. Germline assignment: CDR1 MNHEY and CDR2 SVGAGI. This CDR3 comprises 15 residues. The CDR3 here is CASSSRTGGYEKLFF.

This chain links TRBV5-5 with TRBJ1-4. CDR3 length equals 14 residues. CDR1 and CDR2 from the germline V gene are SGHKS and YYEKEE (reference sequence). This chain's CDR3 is CASSLDQVGGKLFF. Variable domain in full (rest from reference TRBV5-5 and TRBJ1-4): DAGVTQSPTHLIKTRGQQVTLRCSPISGHKSVSWYQQVLGQGPQFIFQYYEKEERGRGNFPDRFSARQFPNYSSELNVNALLLGDSALYLCASSLDQVGGKLFFGSGTQLSVL.

CDR3: CASRQNTGELFF. This chain connects TRBV6-2 or TRBV6-3 to TRBJ2-2. CDR1 is MNHEY and CDR2 is SVGEGT in the germline V gene. The CDR3 contains 12 residues.

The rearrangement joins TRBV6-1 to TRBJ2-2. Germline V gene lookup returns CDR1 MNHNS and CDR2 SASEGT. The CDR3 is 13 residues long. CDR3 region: CASTQLNTGELFF.